What follows describes a single TCR beta chain. The length of the CDR3 is 11 residues. The germline V gene has CDR1 KGHDR and CDR2 SFDVKD. The germline V and J ends were trimmed by 4 bases and 2 bases, with 1 base remaining between them. This sample is drawn from a study of T-cell memory formation after mild COVID-19. Study-level information: Clusters were largely donor specific.

TCRdb called the 5' RACE reads again in MiXCR, with one record for every CDR3 protein. The data hold some 68,000 distinct CDR3 sequences, with 16% observed a single time. J is TRBJ2-5 and V is TRBV24-1; no clear D. The sequenced sample was PBMCs or a T cell subset sorted from them (not recorded which). The TCR was taken from an adult woman who had mild COVID-19 (a few samples of this study predate the infection). Cell type and time point are not known. Written as DNA, the CDR3 is TGTGCCACCAGTGAGCAAGAGACCCAGTACTTC. Translating it yields CATSEQETQYF.